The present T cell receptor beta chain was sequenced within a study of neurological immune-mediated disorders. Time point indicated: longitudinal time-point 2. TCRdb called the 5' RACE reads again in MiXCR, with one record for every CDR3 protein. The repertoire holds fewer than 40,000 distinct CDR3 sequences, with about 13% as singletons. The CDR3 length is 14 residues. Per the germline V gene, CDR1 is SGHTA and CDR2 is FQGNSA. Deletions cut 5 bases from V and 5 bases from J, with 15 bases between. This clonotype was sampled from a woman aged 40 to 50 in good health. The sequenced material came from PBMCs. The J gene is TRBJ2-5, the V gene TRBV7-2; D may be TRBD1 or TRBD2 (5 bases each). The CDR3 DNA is TGTGCCAGCAGCCCTCCGGGACGGCGGGAGACCCAGTACTTC. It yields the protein CASSPPGRRETQYF.